The next 6 T cell receptor beta chains were all read from a single sample in a study of regulatory T cells in long-lasting Graves disease. To make TCR beta libraries, researchers used iRepertoire HTBI primers and Arm-PCR of CDR3 regions. Each CDR3 protein gets one entry after TCRdb re-called the multiplex PCR reads with MiXCR. Of about 450,000 distinct CDR3 sequences listed, less than 25% were seen once; the top ten hold roughly a quarter. Time point denoted: persistent/refractory GD, antithyroid drugs over 5 years with positive TRAb. Preparation of the TCR library used RNA extracted from PBMCs. This specimen consisted of peripheral blood mononuclear cells (PBMCs), obtained when the disease was refractory, from a patient treated with antithyroid drugs. These TCRs come from a female donor with Graves disease.

This clonotype appeared many times. The chain links TRBV9 to TRBJ2-5; TRBD2 agrees at 8 bases. Trimming removed 0 bases from V and 4 bases from J; junction bases left unmatched: 11. The CDR3 has 17 amino acids. Looked up from germline, CDR1 is SGDLS and CDR2 is YYNGEE. The CDR3: CASSVGLALVLGETQYF. The DNA of the CDR3 is TGTGCCAGCAGCGTAGGACTAGCGTTGGTGCTTGGAGAGACCCAGTACTTC.

In this sample, this clonotype turned up a few times. The CDR3 sequence is CASSLEGTLDGYTF. CDR3 sequence (DNA): TGCGCCAGCAGCTTAGAAGGGACGCTGGATGGCTACACCTTC. The chain joins TRBV5-1 to TRBJ1-2; a weak D match, TRBD1 (5 bases). Germline V gene sequence: CDR1 SGHRS, CDR2 YFSETQ. The V and J ends lost 2 bases and 6 bases respectively, with 14 bases between them. This CDR3 region has 14 residues.

V gene TRBV6-1 combines with J gene TRBJ2-7, with 8 nucleotides matching TRBD1. CDR3 size: 15 residues. Germline CDR1 and CDR2: MNHNS and SASEGT. Germline trimming cut 4 bases from V and 3 bases from J; bases unmatched to any gene: 8. This chain's CDR3 is CASSGGQDRHYEQYF. As DNA, the CDR3 is TGTGCCAGCAGTGGGGGACAGGATCGTCACTACGAGCAGTACTTC.

V and J are TRBV7-2 and TRBJ1-3; 7 bases align to TRBD1. The CDR3 runs to 16 residues. The V gene end was trimmed by 1 base and the J gene end by 3 bases; junction bases not matched to a gene: 6. Germline-derived CDR1 and CDR2 are SGHTA and FQGNSA. CDR3 DNA: TGTGCCAGCAGCTTAGAACGGGACAGCTATGGAAACACCATATATTTT. As protein: CASSLERDSYGNTIYF.

This clonotype has more than one count but fewer than ten. The chain combines TRBV2 with TRBJ2-1, with D uncertain. Between the trimmed V and J ends, which lost 6 bases and 8 bases, there was a span of 20 bases. From germline, CDR1 is SNHLY and CDR2 FYNNEI. This CDR3 has 15 residues. The chain's CDR3 is CASRISPVFLDEQFF. The CDR3 DNA reads TGTGCCAGCAGGATAAGTCCGGTTTTTTTGGATGAGCAGTTCTTC.

CDR3 nucleotides: TGTGCCATCAGTGATCCCGGGACAGGGGCAGCCGGGGAGCTGTTTTTT. Translating it yields CAISDPGTGAAGELFF. The chain has TRBV10-3 and TRBJ2-2; 10 nucleotides align to TRBD1. From germline, CDR1 is ENHRY and CDR2 SYGVKD. The CDR3 is 16 residues long. The junction had 7 bases not matched to a gene; V was cut back by 3 bases and J by 6 bases.